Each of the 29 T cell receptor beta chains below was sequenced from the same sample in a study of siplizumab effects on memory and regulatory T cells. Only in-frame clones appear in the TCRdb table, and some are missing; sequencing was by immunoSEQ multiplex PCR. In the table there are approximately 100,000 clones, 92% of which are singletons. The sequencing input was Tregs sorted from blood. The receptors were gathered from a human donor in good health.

The CDR3 nucleotides are TGTGCCAGCAGCTTATCGGGACTAGTTACCGGGGAGCTGTTTTTT. Residues: CASSLSGLVTGELFF. This sequence joins TRBV7-2 and TRBJ2-2; 8 nucleotides line up with TRBD2. From germline, CDR1 is SGHTA and CDR2 FQGNSA. Germline trimming cut 2 bases from V and 5 bases from J; bases unmatched to any gene: 4. The CDR3 spans 15 residues. The full variable domain, completed using reference TRBV7-2 and TRBJ2-2, is GAGVSQSPSNKVTEKGKDVELRCDPISGHTALYWYRQSLGQGLEFLIYFQGNSAPDKSGLPSDRFSAERTGGSVSTLTIQRTQQEDSAVYLCASSLSGLVTGELFFGEGSRLTVL.

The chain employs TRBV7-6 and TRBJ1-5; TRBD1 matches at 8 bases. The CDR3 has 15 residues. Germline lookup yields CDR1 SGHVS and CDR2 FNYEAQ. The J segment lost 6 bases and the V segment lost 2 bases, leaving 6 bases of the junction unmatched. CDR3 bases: TGTGCCAGCAGCTTACAGGACAGGGATGGTCAGCCCCAGCATTTT. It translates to CASSLQDRDGQPQHF.

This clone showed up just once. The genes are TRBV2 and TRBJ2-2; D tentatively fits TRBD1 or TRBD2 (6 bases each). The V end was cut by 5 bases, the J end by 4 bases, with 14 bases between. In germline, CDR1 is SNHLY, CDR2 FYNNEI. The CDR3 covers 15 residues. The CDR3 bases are TGTGCCAGCAGTCCGACCCCGGGGGCCACCGGGGAGCTGTTTTTT. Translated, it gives CASSPTPGATGELFF. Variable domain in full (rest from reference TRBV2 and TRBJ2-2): EPEVTQTPSHQVTQMGQEVILRCVPISNHLYFYWYRQILGQKVEFLVSFYNNEISEKSEIFDDQFSVERPDGSNFTLKIRSTKLEDSAMYFCASSPTPGATGELFFGEGSRLTVL.

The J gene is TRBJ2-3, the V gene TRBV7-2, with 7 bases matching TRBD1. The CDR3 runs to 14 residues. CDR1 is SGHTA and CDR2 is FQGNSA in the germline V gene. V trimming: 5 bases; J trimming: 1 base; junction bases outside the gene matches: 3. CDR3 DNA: TGTGCCAGCAGCAAAGACAGGGGCACAGATACGCAGTATTTT. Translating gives CASSKDRGTDTQYF.

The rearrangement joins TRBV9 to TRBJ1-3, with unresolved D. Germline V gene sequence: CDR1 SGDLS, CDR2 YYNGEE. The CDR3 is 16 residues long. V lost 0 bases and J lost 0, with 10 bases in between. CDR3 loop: CASSVGNGFSGNTIYF. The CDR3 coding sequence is TGTGCCAGCAGCGTAGGAAACGGATTCTCTGGAAACACCATATATTTT.

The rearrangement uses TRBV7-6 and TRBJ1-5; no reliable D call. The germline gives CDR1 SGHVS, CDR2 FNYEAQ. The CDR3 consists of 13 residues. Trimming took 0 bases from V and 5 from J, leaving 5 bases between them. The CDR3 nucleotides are TGTGCCAGCAGCTTAGCGCTCGATCAGCCCCAGCATTTT. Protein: CASSLALDQPQHF.

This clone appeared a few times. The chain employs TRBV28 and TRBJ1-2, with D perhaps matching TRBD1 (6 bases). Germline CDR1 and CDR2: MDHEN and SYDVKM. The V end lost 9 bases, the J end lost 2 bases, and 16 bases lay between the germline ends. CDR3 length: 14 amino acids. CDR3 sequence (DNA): TGTGCCAGGGGCAGGGGTGTAGGGAACTATGGCTACACCTTC. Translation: CARGRGVGNYGYTF.

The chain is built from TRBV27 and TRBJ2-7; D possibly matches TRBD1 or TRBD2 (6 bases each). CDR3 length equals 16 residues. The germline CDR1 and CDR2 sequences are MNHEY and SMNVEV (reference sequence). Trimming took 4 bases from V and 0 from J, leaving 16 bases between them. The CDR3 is CASSYRGRGDSYEQYF. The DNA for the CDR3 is TGTGCCAGCAGTTACCGGGGGCGGGGAGACTCCTACGAGCAGTACTTC.

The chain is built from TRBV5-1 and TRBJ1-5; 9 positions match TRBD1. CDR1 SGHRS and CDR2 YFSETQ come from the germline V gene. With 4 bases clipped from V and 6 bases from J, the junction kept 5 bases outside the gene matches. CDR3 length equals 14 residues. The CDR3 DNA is TGCGCCAGCAGCATACAGGGGGCAGGTCAGCCCCAGCATTTT. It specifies CASSIQGAGQPQHF.

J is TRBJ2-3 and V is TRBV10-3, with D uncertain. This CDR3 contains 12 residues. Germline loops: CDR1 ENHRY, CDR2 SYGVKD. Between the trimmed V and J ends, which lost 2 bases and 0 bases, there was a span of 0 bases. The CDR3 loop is CAISESTDTQYF. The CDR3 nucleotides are TGTGCCATCAGTGAGAGCACAGATACGCAGTATTTT.

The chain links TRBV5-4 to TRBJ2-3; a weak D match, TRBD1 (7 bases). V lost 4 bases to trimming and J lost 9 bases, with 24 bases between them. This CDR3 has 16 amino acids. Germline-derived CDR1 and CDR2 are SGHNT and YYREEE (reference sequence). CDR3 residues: CASSPARGVAPGTQYF. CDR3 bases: TGTGCCAGCAGCCCCGCCAGGGGGGTCGCTCCCGGGACGCAGTATTTT.

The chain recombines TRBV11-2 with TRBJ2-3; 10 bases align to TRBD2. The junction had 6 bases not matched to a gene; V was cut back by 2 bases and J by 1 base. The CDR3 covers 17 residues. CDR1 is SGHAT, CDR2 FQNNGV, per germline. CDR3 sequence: CASSLTGLAVRTDTQYF. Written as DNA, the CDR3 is TGTGCCAGCAGCTTAACAGGACTAGCGGTTCGCACAGATACGCAGTATTTT.

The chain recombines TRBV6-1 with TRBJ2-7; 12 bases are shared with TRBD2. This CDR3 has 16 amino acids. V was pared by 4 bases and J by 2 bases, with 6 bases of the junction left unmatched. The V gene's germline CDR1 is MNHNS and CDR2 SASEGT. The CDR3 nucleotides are TGTGCCAGCAGTGTACTAGCGGGGGGCGAGACCTACGAGCAGTACTTC. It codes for CASSVLAGGETYEQYF.

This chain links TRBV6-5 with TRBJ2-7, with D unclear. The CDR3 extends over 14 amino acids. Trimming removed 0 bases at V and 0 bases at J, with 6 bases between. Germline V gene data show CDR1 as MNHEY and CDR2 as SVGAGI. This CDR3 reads CASSYSGYSYEQYF. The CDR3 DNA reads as TGTGCCAGCAGTTACTCGGGCTACTCCTACGAGCAGTACTTC.

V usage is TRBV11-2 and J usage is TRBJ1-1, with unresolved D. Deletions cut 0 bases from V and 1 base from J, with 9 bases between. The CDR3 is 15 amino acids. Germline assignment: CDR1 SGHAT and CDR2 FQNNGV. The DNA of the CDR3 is TGTGCCAGCAGCTTAGATGTGGTGGGGAACACTGAAGCTTTCTTT. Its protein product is CASSLDVVGNTEAFF. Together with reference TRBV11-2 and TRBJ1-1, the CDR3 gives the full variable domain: EAGVAQSPRYKIIEKRQSVAFWCNPISGHATLYWYQQILGQGPKLLIQFQNNGVVDDSQLPKDRFSAERLKGVDSTLKIQPAKLEDSAVYLCASSLDVVGNTEAFFGQGTRLTVV.

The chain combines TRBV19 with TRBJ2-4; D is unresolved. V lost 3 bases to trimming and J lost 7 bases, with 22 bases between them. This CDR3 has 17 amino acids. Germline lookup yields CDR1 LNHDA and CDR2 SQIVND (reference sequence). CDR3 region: CASSIPNDDTIVNIQYF. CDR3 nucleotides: TGTGCCAGTAGTATCCCCAATGACGACACGATAGTCAACATTCAGTACTTC.

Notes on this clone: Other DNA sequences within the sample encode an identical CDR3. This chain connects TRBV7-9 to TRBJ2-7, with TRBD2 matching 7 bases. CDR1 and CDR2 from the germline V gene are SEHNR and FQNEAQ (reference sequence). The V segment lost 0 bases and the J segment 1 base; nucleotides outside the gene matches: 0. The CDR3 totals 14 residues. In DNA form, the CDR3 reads TGTGCCAGCAGCTTAGCGGGAGGGTCCTACGAGCAGTACTTC. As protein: CASSLAGGSYEQYF.

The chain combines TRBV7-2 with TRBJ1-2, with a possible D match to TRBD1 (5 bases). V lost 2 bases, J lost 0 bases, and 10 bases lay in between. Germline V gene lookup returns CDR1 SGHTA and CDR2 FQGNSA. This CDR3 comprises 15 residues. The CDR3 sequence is CASSLNRGTNYGYTF. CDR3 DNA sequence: TGTGCCAGCAGCTTAAATCGGGGGACTAACTATGGCTACACCTTC. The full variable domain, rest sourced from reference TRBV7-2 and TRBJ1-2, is GAGVSQSPSNKVTEKGKDVELRCDPISGHTALYWYRQSLGQGLEFLIYFQGNSAPDKSGLPSDRFSAERTGGSVSTLTIQRTQQEDSAVYLCASSLNRGTNYGYTFGSGTRLTVV.

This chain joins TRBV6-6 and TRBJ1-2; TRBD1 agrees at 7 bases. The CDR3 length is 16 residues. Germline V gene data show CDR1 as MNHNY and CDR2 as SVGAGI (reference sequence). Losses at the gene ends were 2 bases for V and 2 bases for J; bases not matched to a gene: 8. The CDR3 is CASSYAGTARNYGYTF. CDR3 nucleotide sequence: TGTGCCAGCAGTTACGCCGGGACAGCTAGGAACTATGGCTACACCTTC.

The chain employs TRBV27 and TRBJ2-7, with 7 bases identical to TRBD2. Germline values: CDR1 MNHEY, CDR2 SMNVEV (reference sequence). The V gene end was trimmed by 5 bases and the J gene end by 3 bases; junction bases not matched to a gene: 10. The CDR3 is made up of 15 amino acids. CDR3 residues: CASSLAPGTIYEQYF. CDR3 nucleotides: TGTGCCAGCAGTCTGGCCCCCGGGACTATCTACGAGCAGTACTTC.

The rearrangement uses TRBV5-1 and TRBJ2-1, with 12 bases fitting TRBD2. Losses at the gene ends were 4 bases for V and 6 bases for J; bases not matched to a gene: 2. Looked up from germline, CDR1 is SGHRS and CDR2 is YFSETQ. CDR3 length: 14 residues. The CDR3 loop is CASSGTSGRNEQFF. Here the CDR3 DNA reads TGCGCCAGCAGCGGGACTAGCGGGCGCAATGAGCAGTTCTTC.

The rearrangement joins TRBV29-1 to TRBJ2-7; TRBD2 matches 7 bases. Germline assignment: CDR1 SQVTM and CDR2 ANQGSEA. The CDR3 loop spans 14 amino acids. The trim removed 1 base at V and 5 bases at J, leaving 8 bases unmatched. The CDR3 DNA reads TGCAGCGTTGAAGCCCCGGGGAGGGTCGACGAGCAGTACTTC. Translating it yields CSVEAPGRVDEQYF.

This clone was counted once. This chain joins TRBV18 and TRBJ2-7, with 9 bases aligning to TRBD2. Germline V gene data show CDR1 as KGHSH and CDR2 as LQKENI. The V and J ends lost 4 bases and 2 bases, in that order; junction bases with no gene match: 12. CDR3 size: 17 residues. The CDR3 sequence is CASSRLAGIGGTYEQYF. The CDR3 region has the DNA TGTGCCAGCTCACGGCTAGCGGGAATTGGTGGGACCTACGAGCAGTACTTC.

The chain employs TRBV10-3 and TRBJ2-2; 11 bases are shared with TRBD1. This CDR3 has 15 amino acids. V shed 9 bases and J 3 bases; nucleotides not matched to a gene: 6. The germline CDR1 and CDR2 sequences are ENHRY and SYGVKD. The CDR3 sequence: CAIRTGGGYTGELFF. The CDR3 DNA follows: TGTGCCATTCGGACAGGGGGCGGTTACACCGGGGAGCTGTTTTTT.

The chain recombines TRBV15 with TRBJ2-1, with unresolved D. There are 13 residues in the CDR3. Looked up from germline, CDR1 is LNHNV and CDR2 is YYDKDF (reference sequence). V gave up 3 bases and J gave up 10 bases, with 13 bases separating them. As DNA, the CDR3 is TGTGCCACCAGCAGCCCCAACGGGCGGGAGCAGTTCTTC. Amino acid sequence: CATSSPNGREQFF.

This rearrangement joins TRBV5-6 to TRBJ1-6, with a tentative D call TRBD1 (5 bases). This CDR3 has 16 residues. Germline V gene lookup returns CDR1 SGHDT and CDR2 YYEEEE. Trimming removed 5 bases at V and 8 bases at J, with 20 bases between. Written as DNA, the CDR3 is TGTGCCAGCAGATTCGGGGGTCTAAACAGCTATTCACCCCTCCACTTT. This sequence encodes CASRFGGLNSYSPLHF.

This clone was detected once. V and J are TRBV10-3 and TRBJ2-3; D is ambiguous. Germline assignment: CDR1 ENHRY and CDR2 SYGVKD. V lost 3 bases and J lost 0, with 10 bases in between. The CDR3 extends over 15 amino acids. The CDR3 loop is CAISERLGSTDTQYF. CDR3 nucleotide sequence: TGTGCCATCAGTGAAAGGTTGGGGAGCACAGATACGCAGTATTTT.

The CDR3 spells CASSRGPGGANYGYTF. The CDR3 DNA is TGTGCCAGCAGCCGGGGTCCGGGGGGGGCTAACTATGGCTACACCTTC. V usage is TRBV7-9 and J usage is TRBJ1-2; possibly TRBD1 for D (5 bases). Germline lookup yields CDR1 SEHNR and CDR2 FQNEAQ (reference sequence). CDR3 length: 16 amino acids. V lost 5 bases and J lost 0, with 16 bases in between.

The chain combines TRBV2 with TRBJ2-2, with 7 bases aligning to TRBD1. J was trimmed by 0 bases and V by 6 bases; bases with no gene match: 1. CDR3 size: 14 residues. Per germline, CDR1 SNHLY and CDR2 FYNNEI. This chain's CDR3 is CASRGQPNTGELFF. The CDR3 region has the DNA TGTGCCAGCAGGGGACAGCCGAACACCGGGGAGCTGTTTTTT.